The 18 T cell receptor beta chains reported below all come from one sample, sequenced in a study of Graves' ophthalmopathy and Graves' hyperthyroidism (dated by TCRdb to 2016 to 2018). For sequencing, an Illumina HiSeq 2000 was employed. For repertoire sequencing, TCR beta CDR3 regions were amplified from RNA transcripts. The first round of RT-PCR was done with HTBI primers and the Qiagen OneStep RT-PCR kit, and was followed by a second round of multiplex PCR, then size selection and purification. The raw public reads went through TCRdb reprocessing: fastp at Q25, MiXCR clone calling, in-frame beta chains kept. Under each unique CDR3 protein, matching rows form one entry showing the most common genes and DNA. The sample includes roughly 160,000 distinct CDR3 sequences, with 37% observed a single time. The ten top clones hold roughly 6% of the sample. Source material: peripheral blood. Receptor source: a woman aged 40 to 50 with Graves' ophthalmopathy. Donor details come from another sample of the same person, matched by shared clones.

This clonotype was seen a single time. The chain uses TRBV12-3 or TRBV12-4 and TRBJ2-7; 7 nucleotides match TRBD1. The CDR3 loop spans 14 amino acids. V shed 2 bases, J shed 4 bases, and the junction held 5 bases outside the gene matches. This CDR3 is CASSLTGQAYEQYF. The CDR3 DNA reads TGTGCCAGCAGTTTAACAGGACAGGCATACGAGCAGTACTTC.

This clonotype has ten or more counts. The chain is built from TRBV4-3 and TRBJ1-1; D is ambiguous. CDR3 length: 15 amino acids. V was pared by 2 bases and J by 1 base, with 11 bases between. Germline V gene sequence: CDR1 LGHNA, CDR2 YSLEER. CDR3 sequence (DNA): TGCGCCAGCAGCCAATCAACAGTTACGAACACTGAAGCTTTCTTT. This codes for CASSQSTVTNTEAFF.

Many counts were recorded for this clonotype. J is TRBJ2-5 and V is TRBV7-2; perhaps TRBD2 as D (6 bases). The V end was cut by 2 bases, the J end by 3 bases, with 16 bases between. This CDR3 region has 16 residues. Germline V gene sequence: CDR1 SGHTA, CDR2 FQGNSA. The chain's CDR3 is CASSLFPSGSKETQYF. CDR3 coding DNA: TGTGCCAGCAGCTTATTTCCCAGCGGGTCCAAAGAGACCCAGTACTTC.

CDR3 DNA: TGTGCCAGCGGGAGGTTCAGAGGGATAGCAGAGACCCAGTACTTC. This encodes CASGRFRGIAETQYF. The chain employs TRBV6-1 and TRBJ2-5; tentative D call: TRBD2 (6 bases). V gave up 8 bases and J gave up 4 bases, with 20 bases separating them. CDR1 and CDR2 from the germline V gene are MNHNS and SASEGT. The CDR3 has 15 amino acids.

This chain joins TRBV4-1 and TRBJ2-2, with TRBD1 identical over 7 bases. Trimming took 1 base from V and 2 from J; bases not matched to a gene: 7. This CDR3 spans 17 amino acids. Germline lookup yields CDR1 MGHRA and CDR2 YSYEKL. CDR3 nucleotide sequence: TGCGCCAGCAGCCAAGCCCTAAGGGGGCCTAACACCGGGGAGCTGTTTTTT. It translates to CASSQALRGPNTGELFF.

The chain employs TRBV6-5 and TRBJ2-7; TRBD2 agrees at 7 bases. In germline, CDR1 is MNHEY, CDR2 SVGAGI. CDR3 length: 17 residues. J lost 1 base, V lost 0 bases, and 9 bases had no gene match. The CDR3 nucleotides are TGTGCCAGCAGTTACTCGCGGGGGTCCGTCTCTTCCTACGAGCAGTACTTC. The encoded protein is CASSYSRGSVSSYEQYF.

The chain recombines TRBV30 with TRBJ1-5, with no clear D. Germline assignment: CDR1 GTSNPN and CDR2 SVGIG (reference sequence). V was shortened by 0 bases and J by 7 bases, with 13 bases between the two germline ends. The CDR3 is made up of 14 amino acids. The CDR3 nucleotides read TGTGCCTGGAGTGTACGTAGCAGAGGCCAGCCCCAGCATTTT. Translation gives CAWSVRSRGQPQHF.

This clonotype was counted at least ten times. The chain links TRBV5-1 to TRBJ1-1; D gene ambiguous. The V gene lost 0 bases and the J gene lost 4 bases, with 7 bases spanning the gap. The CDR3 is 13 amino acids. From germline, CDR1 is SGHRS and CDR2 YFSETQ. CDR3 sequence reads: CASSLVSVTEAFF. DNA of the CDR3: TGCGCCAGCAGCTTGGTCTCGGTCACTGAAGCTTTCTTT.

This clonotype was seen repeatedly, ten times or more. The chain uses TRBV2 and TRBJ2-2, with TRBD1 identical over 8 bases. This CDR3 is built from 14 residues. The germline V gene encodes CDR1 SNHLY and CDR2 FYNNEI. With V trimmed by 7 bases and J by 1 base, 2 bases remained unmatched. The CDR3 bases are TGTGCCAGCAATGGACAGGGGAACACCGGGGAGCTGTTTTTT. Its translation is CASNGQGNTGELFF.

The V and J genes are TRBV19 and TRBJ1-5, with D possibly matching TRBD1 (6 bases). Trimming took 5 bases from V and 3 from J, leaving 17 bases between them. The CDR3 runs to 16 residues. Germline assignment: CDR1 LNHDA and CDR2 SQIVND (reference sequence). CDR3 region: CASSSLGHRPNQPQHF. In DNA form, the CDR3 reads TGTGCCAGTAGTTCACTGGGACACAGACCCAATCAGCCCCAGCATTTT. Using reference TRBV19 and TRBJ1-5 for the parts outside the CDR3, the full variable domain is DGGITQSPKYLFRKEGQNVTLSCEQNLNHDAMYWYRQDPGQGLRLIYYSQIVNDFQKGDIAEGYSVSREKKESFPLTVTSAQKNPTAFYLCASSSLGHRPNQPQHFGDGTRLSIL.

This clonotype was recorded at least ten times. The conserved phenylalanine or tryptophan is not found at the CDR3 terminus, so this likely reflects a read error. The chain combines TRBV20-1 with TRBJ2-5, with D uncertain. Germline assignment: CDR1 DFQATT and CDR2 SNEGSKA (reference sequence). The CDR3 has 12 amino acids. The V end was cut by 1 base, the J end by 5 bases, with 8 bases between. CDR3 bases: TGCAGTGCTAGAGGTCCGTGGGAGACCCAGTACCTC. This encodes CSARGPWETQYL.

This clonotype was counted many times. V and J are TRBV30 and TRBJ1-1; D unresolved. The V and J ends lost 2 bases and 2 bases respectively, with 9 bases between them. Germline V gene sequence: CDR1 GTSNPN, CDR2 SVGIG (reference sequence). The CDR3 totals 13 residues. The chain's CDR3 is CAWSTNSNTEAFF. The CDR3, as DNA: TGTGCCTGGAGTACTAACAGCAACACTGAAGCTTTCTTT.

The chain uses TRBV9 and TRBJ2-5; 9 positions agree with TRBD2. J was trimmed by 2 bases and V by 0 bases; bases with no gene match: 5. Germline-derived CDR1 and CDR2 are SGDLS and YYNGEE. The CDR3 consists of 16 residues. This CDR3 is CASSVGGLASQETQYF. DNA for the CDR3: TGTGCCAGCAGCGTAGGCGGACTAGCGTCTCAAGAGACCCAGTACTTC.

This clonotype was recorded at least ten times. V and J are TRBV12-3 or TRBV12-4 and TRBJ1-1; D is unclear. V was clipped by 6 bases and J by 1 base, with 3 bases between them. This CDR3 is built from 11 residues. CDR3 coding DNA: TGTGCCAGCAGCGGGAACACTGAAGCTTTCTTT. As protein: CASSGNTEAFF.

This clonotype was observed once. The CDR3 spells CASSLSRTADEQYF. CDR3 sequence (DNA): TGTGCCAGCAGTTTATCTCGGACGGCGGACGAGCAGTACTTC. The chain links TRBV27 to TRBJ2-7; D ambiguous. Trimming shortened V by 0 bases and J by 5 bases, and 11 bases separated the two germline ends. The CDR3 is made up of 14 amino acids. Germline CDR1 reads MNHEY; CDR2 reads SMNVEV (reference sequence).

The chain joins TRBV6-1 to TRBJ2-7; no firm D call. The CDR3 is 14 residues long. Germline V lookup: CDR1 MNHNS, CDR2 SASEGT. Trimming removed 1 base at V and 2 bases at J, with 9 bases between. CDR3 amino acids: CASSEVGSTYEQYF. CDR3 in DNA: TGTGCCAGCAGTGAAGTAGGGTCCACCTACGAGCAGTACTTC.

This clonotype has a count of ten or more. This chain joins TRBV11-3 and TRBJ2-2, with D perhaps matching TRBD1 (5 bases). Looked up from germline, CDR1 is SGHNT and CDR2 is YENEEA. Trimming removed 5 bases from V and 3 bases from J, with 13 bases in between. This CDR3 comprises 15 residues. This chain's CDR3 is CASSVAGSDTGELFF. The CDR3 nucleotides are TGTGCCAGCAGCGTTGCAGGGTCGGACACCGGGGAGCTGTTTTTT.

This clonotype was counted once. J is TRBJ2-7 and V is TRBV6-2 or TRBV6-3; a possible D gene is TRBD2 (5 bases). The CDR3 has 14 amino acids. V was shortened by 2 bases and J by 0 bases, with 8 bases between the two germline ends. Germline V gene lookup returns CDR1 MNHEY and CDR2 SVGEGT. The CDR3 loop reads CASSYSGHSYEQYF. In DNA form, the CDR3 reads TGTGCCAGCAGTTACAGCGGCCACTCCTACGAGCAGTACTTC.